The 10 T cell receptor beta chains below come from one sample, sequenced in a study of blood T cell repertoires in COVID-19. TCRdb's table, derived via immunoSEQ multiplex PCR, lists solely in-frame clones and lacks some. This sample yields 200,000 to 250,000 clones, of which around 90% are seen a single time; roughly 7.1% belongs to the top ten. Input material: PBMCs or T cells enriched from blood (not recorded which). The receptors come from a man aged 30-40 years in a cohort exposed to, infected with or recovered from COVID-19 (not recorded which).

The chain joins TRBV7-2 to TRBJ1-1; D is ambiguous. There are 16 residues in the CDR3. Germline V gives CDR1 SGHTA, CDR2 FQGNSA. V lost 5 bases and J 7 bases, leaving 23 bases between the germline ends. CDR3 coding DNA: TGTGCCAGCAGCCCCTCCGTGGTCTTGATATTAGTTGAAGCTTTCTTT. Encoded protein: CASSPSVVLILVEAFF.

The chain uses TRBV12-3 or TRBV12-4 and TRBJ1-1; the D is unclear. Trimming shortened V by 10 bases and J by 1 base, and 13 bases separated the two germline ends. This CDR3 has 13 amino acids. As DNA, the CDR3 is TGTGCCACCATGACCCGGGGGAACACTGAAGCTTTCTTT. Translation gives CATMTRGNTEAFF.

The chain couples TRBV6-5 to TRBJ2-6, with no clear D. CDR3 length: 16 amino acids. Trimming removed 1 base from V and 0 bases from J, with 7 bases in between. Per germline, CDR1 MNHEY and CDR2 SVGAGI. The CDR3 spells CASSYLWSSGANVLTF. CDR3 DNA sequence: TGTGCCAGCAGTTACTTATGGAGCTCTGGGGCCAACGTCCTGACTTTC.

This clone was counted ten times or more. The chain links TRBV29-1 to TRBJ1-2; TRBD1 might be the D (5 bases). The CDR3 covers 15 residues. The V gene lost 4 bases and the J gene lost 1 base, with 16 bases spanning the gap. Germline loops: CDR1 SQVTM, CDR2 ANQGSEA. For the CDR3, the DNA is TGCAGCGTTGTGGGAAGGGGCGGTAGTAACTATGGCTACACCTTC. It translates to CSVVGRGGSNYGYTF.

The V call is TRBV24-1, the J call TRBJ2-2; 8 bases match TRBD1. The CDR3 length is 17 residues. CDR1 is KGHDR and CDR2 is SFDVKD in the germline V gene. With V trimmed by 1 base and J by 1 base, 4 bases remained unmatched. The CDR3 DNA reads TGTGCCACCAGTGATTTCCCCGGACAGGGGAACACCGGGGAGCTGTTTTTT. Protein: CATSDFPGQGNTGELFF.

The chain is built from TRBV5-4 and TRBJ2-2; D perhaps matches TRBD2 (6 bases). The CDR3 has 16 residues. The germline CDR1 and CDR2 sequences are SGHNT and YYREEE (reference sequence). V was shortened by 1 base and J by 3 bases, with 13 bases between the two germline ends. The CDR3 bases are TGTGCCAGCAGCTTGTTTGATCGGGACTACACCGGGGAGCTGTTTTTT. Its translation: CASSLFDRDYTGELFF.

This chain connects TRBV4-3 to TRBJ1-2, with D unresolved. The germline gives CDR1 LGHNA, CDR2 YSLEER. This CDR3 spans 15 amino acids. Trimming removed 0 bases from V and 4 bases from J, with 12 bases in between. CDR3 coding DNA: TGCGCCAGCAGCCAAGATCTGGGAGGAGGCTATGGCTACACCTTC. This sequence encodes CASSQDLGGGYGYTF.

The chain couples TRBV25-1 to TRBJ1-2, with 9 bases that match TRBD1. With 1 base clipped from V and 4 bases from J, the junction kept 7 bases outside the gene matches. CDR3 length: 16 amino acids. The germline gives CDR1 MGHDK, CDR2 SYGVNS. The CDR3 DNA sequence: TGTGCCAGCAGTGAATTTGAAGGACAGGGGACCTATGGCTACACCTTC. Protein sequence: CASSEFEGQGTYGYTF.

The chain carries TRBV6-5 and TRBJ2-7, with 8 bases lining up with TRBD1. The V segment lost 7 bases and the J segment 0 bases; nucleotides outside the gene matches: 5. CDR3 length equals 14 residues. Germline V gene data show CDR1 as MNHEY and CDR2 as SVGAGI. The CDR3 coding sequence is TGTGCCAGCAAACGGACAGGGCCCTCCTACGAGCAGTACTTC. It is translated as CASKRTGPSYEQYF.

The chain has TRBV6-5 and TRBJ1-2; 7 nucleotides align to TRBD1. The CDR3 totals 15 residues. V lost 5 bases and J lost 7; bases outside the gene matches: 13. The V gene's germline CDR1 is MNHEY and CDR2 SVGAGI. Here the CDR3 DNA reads TGTGCCAGCAGTCCGTCGACAGGGAAGTTCTTTGGCTACACCTTC. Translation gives CASSPSTGKFFGYTF.